This T cell receptor beta chain was recorded in a study of CD4 T cells in relation to SARS-CoV-2 and coronaviruses. Study-wide context: Controls used an HIV-1 Nef peptide pool or no peptide.

Measured with immunoSEQ multiplex PCR; TCRdb has only the in-frame clones, and not every one. The table records 12,000 or so clones, almost 80% of them present only once. On this clone: What it binds is unknown.

Trimming cost V 5 bases and J 8 bases, with 12 bases left between them. CDR1 is SGHTA and CDR2 is FQGNSA in the germline V gene. The length of the CDR3 is 13 residues. Before the COVID-19 pandemic, during about 2011-2019, CD4+ T cells were taken from unexposed donors. Isolation of CD4+ T cells took place after 10 days in culture. This sequence was found in a human donor in good health. The sequencing sample was made of CD4+ T cells from PBMCs, cultured in vitro. The rearrangement joins TRBV7-2 to TRBJ1-4; unclear D gene. CDR3 sequence (DNA): TGTGCCAGCAGCCCCGGGATCAGGGAAAAACTGTTTTTT. Translation gives CASSPGIREKLFF.